Following are 19 T cell receptor beta chains from one sample sequenced in a study of T cells after yellow fever vaccination. From the 5' RACE reads, TCRdb called clonotypes with MiXCR, one entry per CDR3 protein. The sample includes tens of thousands of distinct CDR3 sequences, approximately 6.6% seen only once; the top ten take roughly 23%. Material: PBMCs, either bulk or a sorted T-cell subset (CD4+, CD8+, memory, or dextramer-sorted; not recorded which), obtained on the day of the first yellow fever vaccination. These receptors all come from a man between 18 and 35 years old who received the YFV17D yellow fever vaccine.

The table lists this clonotype with many counts. DNA for the CDR3: TGTGCCAGCAGCTTGGGGACAGGGGGTAGGCAGTACTTC. This translates into CASSLGTGGRQYF. This chain joins TRBV7-2 and TRBJ2-7; 11 nucleotides line up with TRBD1. With V trimmed by 3 bases and J by 9 bases, 4 bases remained unmatched. Germline V gives CDR1 SGHTA, CDR2 FQGNSA. The CDR3 consists of 13 residues. Together with reference TRBV7-2 and TRBJ2-7, the CDR3 gives the full variable domain: GAGVSQSPSNKVTEKGKDVELRCDPISGHTALYWYRQSLGQGLEFLIYFQGNSAPDKSGLPSDRFSAERTGGSVSTLTIQRTQQEDSAVYLCASSLGTGGRQYFGPGTRLTVT.

This clonotype has a count of ten or more. V and J are TRBV20-1 and TRBJ1-5, with D uncertain. The CDR3 has 12 amino acids. CDR1 is DFQATT and CDR2 is SNEGSKA in the germline V gene (reference sequence). The V gene lost 5 bases and the J gene lost 4 bases, with 9 bases spanning the gap. This CDR3 reads CSASGPNQPQHF. The CDR3, as DNA: TGCAGTGCTTCGGGCCCTAATCAGCCCCAGCATTTT.

This clonotype was observed many times. The J gene is TRBJ1-5, the V gene TRBV28; 7 nucleotides match TRBD1. There are 14 residues in the CDR3. The junction had 14 bases not matched to a gene; V was cut back by 7 bases and J by 11 bases. Germline assignment: CDR1 MDHEN and CDR2 SYDVKM. The CDR3 nucleotides are TGTGCCAGCATAGGGGGCCTGCTGTCATCTTCCCAGCATTTT. It is translated as CASIGGLLSSSQHF.

This clonotype ranks as medium-sized. The DNA for the CDR3 is TGTGCCAGCACCCCGGGACGGGGGAATTCACCCCTCCACTTT. Translated: CASTPGRGNSPLHF. V is TRBV3-1 and J is TRBJ1-6, with D perhaps TRBD1 (5 bases). CDR3 length equals 14 residues. CDR1 and CDR2 (germline): LGHDT, YNNKEL (reference sequence). V was shortened by 7 bases and J by 7 bases, with 14 bases between the two germline ends. Combining the CDR3 with reference TRBV3-1 and TRBJ1-6 gives the whole variable domain DTAVSQTPKYLVTQMGNDKSIKCEQNLGHDTMYWYKQDSKKFLKIMFSYNNKELIINETVPNRFSPKSPDKAHLNLHINSLELGDSAVYFCASTPGRGNSPLHFGNGTRLTVT.

The chain employs TRBV5-1 and TRBJ1-4; a weak D match, TRBD1 (5 bases). CDR1 SGHRS and CDR2 YFSETQ come from the germline V gene. Trimming shortened V by 2 bases and J by 8 bases, and 10 bases separated the two germline ends. The CDR3 has 13 amino acids. In DNA, the CDR3 is TGCGCCAGCAGCTTACAGGCGGTGGAAAAACTGTTTTTT. Translated: CASSLQAVEKLFF.

The table lists this clonotype with many counts. The rearrangement joins TRBV11-2 to TRBJ2-3, with a tentative D call TRBD2 (6 bases). There are 13 residues in the CDR3. From germline, CDR1 is SGHAT and CDR2 FQNNGV. V was trimmed by 0 bases and J by 10 bases, leaving 11 bases between them. CDR3 DNA sequence: TGTGCCAGCAGCTTAGATCAGGCGGGGCCGCAGTATTTT. Translated, it gives CASSLDQAGPQYF.

This clonotype was found many times. In DNA, the CDR3 is TGTGCCAGCAGCTTAGTTCAGGGGTTACAGACCCAGTACTTC. This codes for CASSLVQGLQTQYF. This sequence joins TRBV11-2 and TRBJ2-5, with a possible D match to TRBD1 (6 bases). V lost 1 base and J lost 6, with 12 bases in between. The CDR3 is made up of 14 amino acids. CDR1 and CDR2 (germline): SGHAT, FQNNGV.

This clonotype was seen repeatedly, ten times or more. The chain recombines TRBV30 with TRBJ1-1, with D possibly matching TRBD1 (5 bases). V was shortened by 4 bases and J by 8 bases, with 14 bases between the two germline ends. The CDR3 spans 12 residues. Germline CDR1 reads GTSNPN; CDR2 reads SVGIG (reference sequence). The CDR3, as DNA: TGTGCCTGGAAGGTCTGGGGGGGAGAAGCTTTCTTT. Translation gives CAWKVWGGEAFF.

The table lists this clonotype with many counts. The V gene is TRBV3-1, the J gene TRBJ2-6; D remains unclear. The germline V gene encodes CDR1 LGHDT and CDR2 YNNKEL (reference sequence). V shed 4 bases and J shed 0 bases, with 7 bases lying between them. The CDR3 loop spans 15 amino acids. CDR3 loop: CASSPSSSGANVLTF. CDR3 nucleotide sequence: TGTGCCAGCAGCCCCTCGAGCTCTGGGGCCAACGTCCTGACTTTC.

In its sample, this clonotype was seen many times. The rearrangement uses TRBV29-1 and TRBJ1-4; D perhaps matches TRBD1 (6 bases). This CDR3 region has 13 residues. Per the germline V gene, CDR1 is SQVTM and CDR2 is ANQGSEA. Deletions cut 4 bases from V and 10 bases from J, with 16 bases between. In DNA, the CDR3 is TGCAGCGTTGTGGGTCAGGGGTTCGGAAAACTGTTTTTT. This sequence encodes CSVVGQGFGKLFF. Full variable domain (rest looked up from reference TRBV29-1 and TRBJ1-4): SAVISQKPSRDICQRGTSLTIQCQVDSQVTMMFWYRQQPGQSLTLIATANQGSEATYESGFVIDKFPISRPNLTFSTLTVSNMSPEDSSIYLCSVVGQGFGKLFFGSGTQLSVL.

This clonotype has at least ten counts. The genes are TRBV5-1 and TRBJ2-7, with TRBD1 as a possible D gene (6 bases). Between the trimmed V and J ends, which lost 4 bases and 4 bases, there was a span of 18 bases. The germline gives CDR1 SGHRS, CDR2 YFSETQ. The CDR3 is 15 amino acids. The DNA of the CDR3 is TGCGCCAGCAGCCCACGCCGGGGACACGGGTACGAGCAGTACTTC. This codes for CASSPRRGHGYEQYF.

This clonotype was seen repeatedly, ten times or more. The chain carries TRBV6-1 and TRBJ1-3; D remains unclear. Per the germline V gene, CDR1 is MNHNS and CDR2 is SASEGT. V lost 7 bases, J lost 0 bases, and 10 bases lay in between. The CDR3 is made up of 14 amino acids. CDR3 protein: CASTYQDSGNTIYF. CDR3 DNA sequence: TGTGCCAGCACCTATCAGGACTCTGGAAACACCATATATTTT.

This chain connects TRBV9 to TRBJ2-6, with 8 bases aligning to TRBD2. There are 16 residues in the CDR3. With V trimmed by 4 bases and J by 3 bases, 6 bases remained unmatched. Germline V gene data show CDR1 as SGDLS and CDR2 as YYNGEE. This CDR3 is CASSPREGYGANVLTF. CDR3 DNA: TGTGCCAGCAGCCCCCGGGAGGGGTATGGGGCCAACGTCCTGACTTTC.

Ten or more counts support this clonotype. This chain connects TRBV25-1 to TRBJ2-7, with 9 bases that match TRBD1. V lost 3 bases to trimming and J lost 2 bases; unmatched junction nucleotides: 5. CDR3 size: 15 residues. Germline-derived CDR1 and CDR2 are MGHDK and SYGVNS. CDR3 sequence reads: CASSDHGDRAYEQYF. DNA of the CDR3: TGTGCCAGCAGTGATCATGGGGACAGGGCCTACGAGCAGTACTTC.

This clonotype was observed at least ten times. This rearrangement joins TRBV19 to TRBJ1-1, with TRBD1 matching 8 bases. CDR3 length equals 12 residues. The V segment lost 6 bases and the J segment 3 bases; nucleotides outside the gene matches: 0. Looked up from germline, CDR1 is LNHDA and CDR2 is SQIVND (reference sequence). CDR3 region: CASRDRDTEAFF. CDR3 coding DNA: TGTGCCAGTAGGGACAGGGACACTGAAGCTTTCTTT.

This clonotype was observed a handful of times. The DNA is left out, because the CDR3 cannot be placed on it with certainty; the CDR3 is given as TCRdb lists it. This chain uses TRBV7-5 with TRBJ1-1; TRBD1 is the table's D call, not checked against the DNA. TRBV7-5 is designated a pseudogene. From its first to its last residue, the CDR3 has 18 amino acids. This CDR3 is CISVPEASRTGLDTEAFF.

The sample holds many counts of this clonotype. This chain connects TRBV24-1 to TRBJ2-3; 7 bases map to TRBD1. After removal of 2 bases from V and 1 base from J, the junction contained 2 bases not matched to a gene. The CDR3 covers 15 residues. The germline CDR1 and CDR2 sequences are KGHDR and SFDVKD. The CDR3 spells CATSDSGQGTDTQYF. The CDR3 coding sequence is TGTGCCACCAGTGATTCCGGACAGGGCACAGATACGCAGTATTTT.

The table lists this clonotype with many counts. V is TRBV5-1 and J is TRBJ2-3; D is tentatively TRBD1 or TRBD2 (5 bases each). CDR1 SGHRS and CDR2 YFSETQ come from the germline V gene. V was pared by 4 bases and J by 4 bases, with 13 bases between. The CDR3 covers 14 residues. CDR3 DNA sequence: TGCGCCAGCAGCCCCATGGGGGAACCAGATACGCAGTATTTT. Its translation: CASSPMGEPDTQYF.

The rearrangement uses TRBV5-4 and TRBJ1-2, with D hard to call. CDR3 length: 15 amino acids. The germline V gene encodes CDR1 SGHNT and CDR2 YYREEE (reference sequence). Trimming cost V 0 bases and J 4 bases, with 13 bases left between them. CDR3 protein: CASSLGNGRFYGYTF. The CDR3 DNA is TGTGCCAGCAGCTTGGGGAACGGCCGATTCTATGGCTACACCTTC.